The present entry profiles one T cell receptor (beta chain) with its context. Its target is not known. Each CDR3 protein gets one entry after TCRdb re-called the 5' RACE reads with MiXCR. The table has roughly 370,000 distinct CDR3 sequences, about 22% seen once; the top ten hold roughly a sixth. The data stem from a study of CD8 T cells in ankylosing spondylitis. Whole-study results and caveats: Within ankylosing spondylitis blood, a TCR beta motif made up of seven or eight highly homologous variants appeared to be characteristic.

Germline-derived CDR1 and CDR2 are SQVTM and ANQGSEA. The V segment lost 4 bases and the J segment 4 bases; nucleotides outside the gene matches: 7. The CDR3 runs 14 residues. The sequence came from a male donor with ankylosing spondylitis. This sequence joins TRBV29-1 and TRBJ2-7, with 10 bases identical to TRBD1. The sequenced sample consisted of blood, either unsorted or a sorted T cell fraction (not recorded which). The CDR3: CSVARGTGVYEQYF. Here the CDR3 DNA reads TGCAGCGTTGCCCGGGGGACAGGGGTTTACGAGCAGTACTTC.